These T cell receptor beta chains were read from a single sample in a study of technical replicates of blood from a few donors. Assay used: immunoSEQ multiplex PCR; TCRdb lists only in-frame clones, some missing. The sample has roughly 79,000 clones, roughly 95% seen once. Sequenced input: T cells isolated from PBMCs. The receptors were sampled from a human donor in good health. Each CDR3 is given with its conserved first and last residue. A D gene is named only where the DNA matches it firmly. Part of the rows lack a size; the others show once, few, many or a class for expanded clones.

cdr3_nt: TGTGCCACACAAATAGCAGGGGGATCCTACGAGCAGTACTTC; cdr3_aa: CATQIAGGSYEQYF; d_call: TRBD1; v_call: TRBV19; j_call: TRBJ2-7; clone_size: NA
cdr3_nt: TGTGCCAGCAGTTGGGGACAGGGGGAAAAACTGTTTTTT; cdr3_aa: CASSWGQGEKLFF; d_call: TRBD1; v_call: TRBV6-7; j_call: TRBJ1-4; clone_size: NA
cdr3_nt: TGCGCCAGCAGCTTGGACGGGAGGGAAAACATTCAGTACTTC; cdr3_aa: CASSLDGRENIQYF; d_call: TRBD2; v_call: TRBV5-1; j_call: TRBJ2-4; clone_size: NA
cdr3_nt: TGTGCCAGCAGGGCCCGGCGGGGGGCGAGCAATCAGCCCCAGCATTTT; cdr3_aa: CASRARRGASNQPQHF; d_call: NA; v_call: TRBV2; j_call: TRBJ1-5; clone_size: NA
cdr3_nt: TGTGCCAGCAGTCCTGACAGGGGAATCTCCTACGAGCAGTACTTC; cdr3_aa: CASSPDRGISYEQYF; d_call: TRBD1; v_call: TRBV2; j_call: TRBJ2-7; clone_size: NA
cdr3_nt: TGTGCCAGCAGCGGTTTAAGGGGCAGTAACCTGGAGAACTATGGCTACACCTTC; cdr3_aa: CASSGLRGSNLENYGYTF; d_call: NA; v_call: TRBV9; j_call: TRBJ1-2; clone_size: NA
cdr3_nt: TGTGCCATCCTGGAAGGGACAGATACCTACGAGCAGTACTTC; cdr3_aa: CAILEGTDTYEQYF; d_call: TRBD1; v_call: TRBV2; j_call: TRBJ2-7; clone_size: NA
cdr3_nt: TGTGCCAGCAGTTTAAATCTAGCGGGACTCTCCTACGAGCAGTACTTC; cdr3_aa: CASSLNLAGLSYEQYF; d_call: TRBD2; v_call: TRBV28; j_call: TRBJ2-7; clone_size: NA
cdr3_nt: TGTGCCAGCAGTCCTCCTAGCGGGAGGGTTTGGGAGGATACGCAGTATTTT; cdr3_aa: CASSPPSGRVWEDTQYF; d_call: TRBD2; v_call: TRBV27; j_call: TRBJ2-3; clone_size: once
cdr3_nt: TGTGCCAGCAGTACTAGCGGTACCACAGATACGCAGTATTTT; cdr3_aa: CASSTSGTTDTQYF; d_call: TRBD2; v_call: TRBV27; j_call: TRBJ2-3; clone_size: NA
cdr3_nt: TGTGCCAGCAGCGTAGGAGGACTAGCGGCCTCCTACAATGAGCAGTTCTTC; cdr3_aa: CASSVGGLAASYNEQFF; d_call: TRBD2; v_call: TRBV9; j_call: TRBJ2-1; clone_size: NA
cdr3_nt: TGTGCCAGCAGCGTCTTACAGGGTTCCTACAATGAGCAGTTCTTC; cdr3_aa: CASSVLQGSYNEQFF; d_call: NA; v_call: TRBV9; j_call: TRBJ2-1; clone_size: NA
cdr3_nt: TGCGCCAGCAGCCCGCGGCAGGGGGTCTCTGAAGCTTTCTTT; cdr3_aa: CASSPRQGVSEAFF; d_call: TRBD1; v_call: TRBV4-3; j_call: TRBJ1-1; clone_size: once
cdr3_nt: TGTGCCAGCAGTCCTGGGACAGGGGGGTATCAGCCCCAGCATTTT; cdr3_aa: CASSPGTGGYQPQHF; d_call: TRBD1; v_call: TRBV6-5; j_call: TRBJ1-5; clone_size: NA
cdr3_nt: TGTGCCATCAGTGAGTCGTTGACCAGGGGGATGGGAGGCGCGAACACTGAAGCTTTCTTT; cdr3_aa: CAISESLTRGMGGANTEAFF; d_call: TRBD1; v_call: TRBV10-3; j_call: TRBJ1-1; clone_size: NA
cdr3_nt: TGTGCCAGCAGTTTCTCGGGAAACACCATATATTTT; cdr3_aa: CASSFSGNTIYF; d_call: NA; v_call: TRBV28; j_call: TRBJ1-3; clone_size: NA
cdr3_nt: TGCGCCAGCAGCCAAGACAGGGGAACGATGGCTGAAAAACTGTTTTTT; cdr3_aa: CASSQDRGTMAEKLFF; d_call: NA; v_call: TRBV4-3; j_call: TRBJ1-4; clone_size: NA
cdr3_nt: TGTGCCAGCAGCTCTATCCGAGATACGCAGTATTTT; cdr3_aa: CASSSIRDTQYF; d_call: NA; v_call: TRBV7-3; j_call: TRBJ2-3; clone_size: NA
cdr3_nt: TGCGCCAGCAGATCGGGACTAGCGGGATTGGAGACCCAGTACTTC; cdr3_aa: CASRSGLAGLETQYF; d_call: TRBD2; v_call: TRBV5-1; j_call: TRBJ2-5; clone_size: NA
cdr3_nt: TGCGCCAGCAGCCCAGATCCGGCGGGAGTAATGGGCACAGATACGCAGTATTTT; cdr3_aa: CASSPDPAGVMGTDTQYF; d_call: TRBD2; v_call: TRBV4-1; j_call: TRBJ2-3; clone_size: NA
cdr3_nt: TGTGCCAGCACCATTCGGGTAGCGGGAGTGAGTGAGCAGTTCTTC; cdr3_aa: CASTIRVAGVSEQFF; d_call: TRBD2; v_call: TRBV27; j_call: TRBJ2-1; clone_size: NA
cdr3_nt: TGTGCCATCAGTGACCAGGGAGGCACTGAAGCTTTCTTT; cdr3_aa: CAISDQGGTEAFF; d_call: NA; v_call: TRBV10-3; j_call: TRBJ1-1; clone_size: NA
cdr3_nt: TGTGCCAGCACGGGGACAGGGGTAAAGGGCACTGAAGCTTTCTTT; cdr3_aa: CASTGTGVKGTEAFF; d_call: TRBD1; v_call: TRBV2; j_call: TRBJ1-1; clone_size: NA
cdr3_nt: TGTGCCAGTACACATACGGGAACCTACAATGAGCAGTTCTTC; cdr3_aa: CASTHTGTYNEQFF; d_call: NA; v_call: TRBV19; j_call: TRBJ2-1; clone_size: NA
cdr3_nt: TGTGCCAGCAGCTTAGGCCCGGGGGGAGACACCGGGGAGCTGTTTTTT; cdr3_aa: CASSLGPGGDTGELFF; d_call: TRBD2; v_call: TRBV7-9; j_call: TRBJ2-2; clone_size: NA
cdr3_nt: TGTGCCAGCACCCGGACAGGGGCTTATGGCTACACCTTC; cdr3_aa: CASTRTGAYGYTF; d_call: TRBD1; v_call: TRBV14; j_call: TRBJ1-2; clone_size: NA
cdr3_nt: TGTGCCAGCATCATGACTAGCGGGAGAAGCACCGGGGAGCTGTTTTTT; cdr3_aa: CASIMTSGRSTGELFF; d_call: TRBD2; v_call: TRBV27; j_call: TRBJ2-2; clone_size: NA
cdr3_nt: TGCGCCAGCAGCTTCGGAGCGGGAGGGCCAGGTTATGAGCAGTTCTTC; cdr3_aa: CASSFGAGGPGYEQFF; d_call: TRBD2; v_call: TRBV5-1; j_call: TRBJ2-1; clone_size: NA
cdr3_nt: TGTGCCAGCAGCTTGTACAGGGGTAGCACTGAAGCTTTCTTT; cdr3_aa: CASSLYRGSTEAFF; d_call: TRBD1; v_call: TRBV5-4; j_call: TRBJ1-1; clone_size: NA
cdr3_nt: TGTGCCAGCAAGCGGACGGAGAGGAACACTGAAGCTTTCTTT; cdr3_aa: CASKRTERNTEAFF; d_call: NA; v_call: TRBV21-1; j_call: TRBJ1-1; clone_size: NA
cdr3_nt: TGTGCCAGCAGATCCAGCGGGGGCTTAGGCGAGCAGTACTTC; cdr3_aa: CASRSSGGLGEQYF; d_call: TRBD2; v_call: TRBV6-5; j_call: TRBJ2-7; clone_size: NA
cdr3_nt: TGTGCCACTAGAGGCAACACTGAAGCTTTCTTT; cdr3_aa: CATRGNTEAFF; d_call: NA; v_call: TRBV6-5; j_call: TRBJ1-1; clone_size: few
cdr3_nt: TGTGCCAGTAGTATAAAGGGTTTAGGGGCCCAGCATTTT; cdr3_aa: CASSIKGLGAQHF; d_call: NA; v_call: TRBV19; j_call: TRBJ1-5; clone_size: NA
cdr3_nt: TGTGCCAGCAGCCCCGTTCGCGGACTAGCGGGAGTGGGGGAGCAGTTCTTC; cdr3_aa: CASSPVRGLAGVGEQFF; d_call: TRBD2; v_call: TRBV11-3; j_call: TRBJ2-1; clone_size: NA
cdr3_nt: TGTGCCAGTAGTATTACAGGGGGCGTACATGGCTACACCTTC; cdr3_aa: CASSITGGVHGYTF; d_call: TRBD1; v_call: TRBV19; j_call: TRBJ1-2; clone_size: NA
cdr3_nt: TGTGCCAGCAGAAACTCTAACACCGGGGAGCTGTTTTTT; cdr3_aa: CASRNSNTGELFF; d_call: NA; v_call: TRBV7-2; j_call: TRBJ2-2; clone_size: NA
cdr3_nt: TGCGCCAGCAGCCAGAGCGGGATCTCCTACGAGCAGTACTTC; cdr3_aa: CASSQSGISYEQYF; d_call: TRBD2; v_call: TRBV4-1; j_call: TRBJ2-7; clone_size: NA
cdr3_nt: TGTGCCAGTCGGACTAGCGGGAGGAGGTACGAGCAGTACTTC; cdr3_aa: CASRTSGRRYEQYF; d_call: TRBD2; v_call: TRBV5-4; j_call: TRBJ2-7; clone_size: NA
cdr3_nt: TGTGCCAGCAGTGAGCCGGGACTAGCGGGAAAGGATGAGCAGTTCTTC; cdr3_aa: CASSEPGLAGKDEQFF; d_call: TRBD2; v_call: TRBV2; j_call: TRBJ2-1; clone_size: NA
cdr3_nt: TGCGCCAGCAGCCAAGATTCCAGGCCCTCCTACGAGCAGTACTTC; cdr3_aa: CASSQDSRPSYEQYF; d_call: NA; v_call: TRBV4-3; j_call: TRBJ2-7; clone_size: NA
cdr3_nt: TGTGCCAGCAGCCAAGATCGCCTAGCGGGAGGGAGTGAGCAGTTCTTC; cdr3_aa: CASSQDRLAGGSEQFF; d_call: TRBD2; v_call: TRBV4-2; j_call: TRBJ2-1; clone_size: once
cdr3_nt: TGTGCCAGCAGTTACGGTGGAGGCGGGGATGAGCAGTTCTTC; cdr3_aa: CASSYGGGGDEQFF; d_call: NA; v_call: TRBV6-5; j_call: TRBJ2-1; clone_size: NA
cdr3_nt: TGTGCCAGTAGTATCGGACAGGGGATCGAGACCCAGTACTTC; cdr3_aa: CASSIGQGIETQYF; d_call: TRBD1; v_call: TRBV19; j_call: TRBJ2-5; clone_size: NA
cdr3_nt: TGTGCCAGCGGGGCGGTAGTGACTGGGGCCAACGTCCTGACTTTC; cdr3_aa: CASGAVVTGANVLTF; d_call: NA; v_call: TRBV6-1; j_call: TRBJ2-6; clone_size: NA
cdr3_nt: TGTGCCAGCAGCGGCGACCGGGTTGGAACTAATGAAAAACTGTTTTTT; cdr3_aa: CASSGDRVGTNEKLFF; d_call: NA; v_call: TRBV5-8; j_call: TRBJ1-4; clone_size: NA
cdr3_nt: TGTGCCAGCGAGCCTTGGGGGGGCAAAAACATTCAGTACTTC; cdr3_aa: CASEPWGGKNIQYF; d_call: TRBD2; v_call: TRBV25-1; j_call: TRBJ2-4; clone_size: NA
cdr3_nt: TGTGCCAGTAGTATTGGGACACCCTTTGGTGAGCAGTTCTTC; cdr3_aa: CASSIGTPFGEQFF; d_call: NA; v_call: TRBV19; j_call: TRBJ2-1; clone_size: NA
cdr3_nt: TGTGCCATCAGTTTAGCCCAACTAGTCGGGGGAACCTACGAGCAGTACTTC; cdr3_aa: CAISLAQLVGGTYEQYF; d_call: NA; v_call: TRBV10-3; j_call: TRBJ2-7; clone_size: NA
cdr3_nt: TGTGCCAGCAGTGAAATTGGGGGGGGAAACACTGAAGCTTTCTTT; cdr3_aa: CASSEIGGGNTEAFF; d_call: NA; v_call: TRBV2; j_call: TRBJ1-1; clone_size: NA
cdr3_nt: TGTGCCAGCAGCTTAGTAGCGGGTCAGCCCCAGCATTTT; cdr3_aa: CASSLVAGQPQHF; d_call: NA; v_call: TRBV7-2; j_call: TRBJ1-5; clone_size: NA
cdr3_nt: TGTGCCAGCAGCCCCCTGACAGAAAATAATGAAAAACTGTTTTTT; cdr3_aa: CASSPLTENNEKLFF; d_call: NA; v_call: TRBV28; j_call: TRBJ1-4; clone_size: once
cdr3_nt: TGTGCCAGTAGTATCCAGGGGAGCACTGAAGCTTTCTTT; cdr3_aa: CASSIQGSTEAFF; d_call: NA; v_call: TRBV19; j_call: TRBJ1-1; clone_size: NA
cdr3_nt: TGTGCCAGCAGTACAGGGGTTGGCTACACCTTC; cdr3_aa: CASSTGVGYTF; d_call: TRBD1; v_call: TRBV6-5; j_call: TRBJ1-2; clone_size: NA
cdr3_nt: TGTGCCATCAACCCAGCGGGAGAAAGGGAGCAGTACTTC; cdr3_aa: CAINPAGEREQYF; d_call: TRBD2; v_call: TRBV10-3; j_call: TRBJ2-7; clone_size: NA
cdr3_nt: TGTGCCAGCAGCCCGACCGGGGGGGCCTTTAGCTCCTACGAGCAGTACTTC; cdr3_aa: CASSPTGGAFSSYEQYF; d_call: TRBD2; v_call: TRBV5-5; j_call: TRBJ2-7; clone_size: NA